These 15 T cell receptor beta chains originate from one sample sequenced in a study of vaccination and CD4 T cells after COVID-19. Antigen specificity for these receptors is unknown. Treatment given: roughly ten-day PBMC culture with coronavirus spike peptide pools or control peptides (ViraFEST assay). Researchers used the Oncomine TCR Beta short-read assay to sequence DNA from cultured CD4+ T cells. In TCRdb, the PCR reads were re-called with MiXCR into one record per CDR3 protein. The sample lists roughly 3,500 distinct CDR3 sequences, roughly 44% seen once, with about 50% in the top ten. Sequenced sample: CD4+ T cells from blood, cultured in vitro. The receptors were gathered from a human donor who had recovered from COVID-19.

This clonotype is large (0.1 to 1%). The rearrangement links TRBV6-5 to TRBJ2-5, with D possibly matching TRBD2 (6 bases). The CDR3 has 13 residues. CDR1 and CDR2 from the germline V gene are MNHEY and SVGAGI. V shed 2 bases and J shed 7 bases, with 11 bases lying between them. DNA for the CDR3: TGTGCCAGCAGTTACGACGGGCGGGGGACCCAGTACTTC. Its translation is CASSYDGRGTQYF.

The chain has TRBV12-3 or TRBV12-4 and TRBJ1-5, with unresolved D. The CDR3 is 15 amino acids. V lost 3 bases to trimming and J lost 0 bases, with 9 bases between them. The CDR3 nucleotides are TGTGCCAGCAGTTTTGGAGGGCTTAGCAATCAGCCCCAGCATTTT. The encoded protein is CASSFGGLSNQPQHF.

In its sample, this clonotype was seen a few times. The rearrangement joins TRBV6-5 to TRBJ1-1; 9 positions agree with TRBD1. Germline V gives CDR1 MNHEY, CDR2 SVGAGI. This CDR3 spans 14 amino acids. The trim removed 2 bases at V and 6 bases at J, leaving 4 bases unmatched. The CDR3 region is CASSYQGQGAEAFF. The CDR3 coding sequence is TGTGCCAGCAGTTACCAGGGACAGGGCGCTGAAGCTTTCTTT.

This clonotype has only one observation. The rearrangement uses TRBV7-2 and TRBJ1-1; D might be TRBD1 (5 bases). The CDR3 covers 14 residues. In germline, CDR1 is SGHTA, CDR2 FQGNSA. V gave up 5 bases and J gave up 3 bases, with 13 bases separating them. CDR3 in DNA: TGTGCCAGCAGCCTTCAGGGCAGGTACACTGAAGCTTTCTTT. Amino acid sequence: CASSLQGRYTEAFF.

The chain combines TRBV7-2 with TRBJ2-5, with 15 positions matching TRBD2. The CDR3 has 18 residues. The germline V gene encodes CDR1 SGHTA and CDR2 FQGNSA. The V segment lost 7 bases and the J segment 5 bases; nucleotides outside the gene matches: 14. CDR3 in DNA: TGTGCCAGCAAACCCAAAGGACTAGCGGGGGGGCTCTGGGAGACCCAGTACTTC. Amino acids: CASKPKGLAGGLWETQYF.

CDR3 coding DNA: TGTGCCACCACCTTCGAGGGCGCAGATACGCAGTATTTT. It translates to CATTFEGADTQYF. The chain has TRBV6-1 and TRBJ2-3; D perhaps matches TRBD2 (5 bases). Germline CDR1 MNHNS, CDR2 SASEGT. The CDR3 sequence is 13 residues long. With 10 bases removed from V and 4 bases from J, the gap between germline ends came to 15 bases.

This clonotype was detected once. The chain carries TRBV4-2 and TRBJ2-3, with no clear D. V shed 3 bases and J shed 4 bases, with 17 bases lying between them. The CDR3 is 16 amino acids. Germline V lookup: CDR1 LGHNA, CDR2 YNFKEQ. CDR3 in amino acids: CASSQIPGLMADTQYF. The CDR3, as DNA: TGTGCCAGCAGCCAGATTCCCGGTCTCATGGCAGATACGCAGTATTTT.

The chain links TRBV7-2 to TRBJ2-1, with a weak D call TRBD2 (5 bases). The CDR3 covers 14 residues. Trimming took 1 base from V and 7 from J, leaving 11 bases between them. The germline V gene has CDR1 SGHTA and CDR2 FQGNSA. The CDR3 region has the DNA TGTGCCAGCAGCTTAGTCGAGGGAAGGAATGAGCAGTTCTTC. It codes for CASSLVEGRNEQFF.

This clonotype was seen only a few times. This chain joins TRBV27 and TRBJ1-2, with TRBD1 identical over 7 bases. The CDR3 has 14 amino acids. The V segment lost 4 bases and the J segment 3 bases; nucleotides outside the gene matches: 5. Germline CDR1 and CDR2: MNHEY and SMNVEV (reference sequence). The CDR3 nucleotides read TGTGCCAGCAGTTCAGACAGGGAAGACTATGGCTACACCTTC. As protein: CASSSDREDYGYTF.

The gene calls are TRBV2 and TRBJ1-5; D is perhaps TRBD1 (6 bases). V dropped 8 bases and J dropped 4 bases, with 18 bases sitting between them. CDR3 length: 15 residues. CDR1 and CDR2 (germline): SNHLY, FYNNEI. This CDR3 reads CASQGETGFNQPQHF. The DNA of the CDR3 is TGTGCCAGCCAAGGGGAGACAGGATTTAATCAGCCCCAGCATTTT.

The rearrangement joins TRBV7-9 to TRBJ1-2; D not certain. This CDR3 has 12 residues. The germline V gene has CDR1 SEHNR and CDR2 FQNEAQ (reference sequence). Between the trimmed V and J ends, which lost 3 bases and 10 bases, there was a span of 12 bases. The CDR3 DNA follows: TGTGCCAGCAGCTTTGAAAGACGACCCTACACCTTC. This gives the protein CASSFERRPYTF.

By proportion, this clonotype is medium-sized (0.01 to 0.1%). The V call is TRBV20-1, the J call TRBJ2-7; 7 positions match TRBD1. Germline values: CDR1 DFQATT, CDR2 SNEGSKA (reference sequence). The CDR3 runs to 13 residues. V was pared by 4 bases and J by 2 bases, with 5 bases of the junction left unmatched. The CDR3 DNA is TGCAGTGCTACGGGACAGAAGACCTACGAGCAGTACTTC. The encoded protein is CSATGQKTYEQYF.

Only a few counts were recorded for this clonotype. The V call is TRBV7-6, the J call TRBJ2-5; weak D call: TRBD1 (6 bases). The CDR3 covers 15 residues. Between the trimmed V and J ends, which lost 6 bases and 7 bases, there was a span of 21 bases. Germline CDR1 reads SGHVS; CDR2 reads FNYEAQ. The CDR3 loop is CASSSGTPERGTQYF. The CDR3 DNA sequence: TGTGCCAGCAGTTCCGGGACACCGGAACGGGGGACCCAGTACTTC.

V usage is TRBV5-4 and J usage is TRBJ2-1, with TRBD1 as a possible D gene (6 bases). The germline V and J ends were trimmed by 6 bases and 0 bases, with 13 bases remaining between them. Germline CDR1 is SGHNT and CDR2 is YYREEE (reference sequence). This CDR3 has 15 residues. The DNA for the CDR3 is TGTGCCAGCAACCACAGGGACCACTCCTACAATGAGCAGTTCTTC. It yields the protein CASNHRDHSYNEQFF.

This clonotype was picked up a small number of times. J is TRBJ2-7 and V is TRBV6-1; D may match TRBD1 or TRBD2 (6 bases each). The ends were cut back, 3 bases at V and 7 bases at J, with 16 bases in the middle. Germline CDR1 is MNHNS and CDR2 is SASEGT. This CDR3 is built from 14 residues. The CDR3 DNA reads TGTGCCAGCAGTGATTTTGTCAGGGGAGGTGAGCAGTACTTC. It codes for CASSDFVRGGEQYF.